One sample yielded the 24 T cell receptor beta chains listed below, sequenced in a study of T cell responses to AZD1222 COVID-19 vaccine. TCRdb's copy holds only in-frame clones and misses some; the assay was immunoSEQ multiplex PCR. The table has 100,000 to 120,000 clones, around 81% seen once. Specimen: peripheral blood, collected on day 0 of AZD1222 vaccination. These receptors were collected from an adult in good health.

The chain carries TRBV6-4 and TRBJ2-3; tentatively, D is TRBD2 (6 bases). From germline, CDR1 is MRHNA and CDR2 SNTAGT. V lost 5 bases and J lost 2, with 11 bases in between. The CDR3 has 14 residues. CDR3 nucleotide sequence: TGTGCCAGCAGTCCAGCGGGCCTCACAGATACGCAGTATTTT. This encodes CASSPAGLTDTQYF.

The chain employs TRBV7-2 and TRBJ2-5; the D gene is possibly TRBD1 (6 bases). V lost 4 bases and J 2 bases, leaving 11 bases between the germline ends. The CDR3 length is 14 residues. Per the germline V gene, CDR1 is SGHTA and CDR2 is FQGNSA. As DNA, the CDR3 is TGTGCCAGCAGCTCTGGACAGCCTCAAGAGACCCAGTACTTC. It codes for CASSSGQPQETQYF.

This chain links TRBV9 with TRBJ2-1, with TRBD1 identical over 9 bases. CDR1 and CDR2 (germline): SGDLS, YYNGEE. The length of the CDR3 is 15 residues. V lost 5 bases and J lost 4; bases outside the gene matches: 7. The CDR3: CASRPPGTGYNEQFF. In DNA form, the CDR3 reads TGTGCCAGCAGGCCACCCGGGACAGGGTACAATGAGCAGTTCTTC.

The chain recombines TRBV14 with TRBJ2-1, with a possible D match to TRBD2 (5 bases). The CDR3 has 18 amino acids. V lost 4 bases, J lost 4 bases, and 23 bases lay in between. CDR1 SGHDN and CDR2 FVKESK come from the germline V gene. The CDR3 nucleotides are TGTGCCAGCAGCCCTCCACCCCCGCGGGTACTTACTTACAATGAGCAGTTCTTC. Translation: CASSPPPPRVLTYNEQFF.

The rearrangement joins TRBV7-2 to TRBJ1-5; D may be TRBD1 (5 bases). Germline values: CDR1 SGHTA, CDR2 FQGNSA. Trimming removed 1 base from V and 2 bases from J, with 9 bases in between. This CDR3 has 15 residues. This CDR3 is CASSLVGGGNQPQHF. Here the CDR3 DNA reads TGTGCCAGCAGCTTAGTCGGAGGGGGCAATCAGCCCCAGCATTTT.

This rearrangement joins TRBV6-5 to TRBJ1-4, with 7 bases matching TRBD1. The CDR3 spans 16 residues. V lost 4 bases, J lost 5 bases, and 10 bases stayed unmatched. CDR1 and CDR2 from the germline V gene are MNHEY and SVGAGI. The CDR3 DNA sequence: TGTGCCAGCAGTTCCCGGACAGGCCTAAGGAATGAAAAACTGTTTTTT. This translates into CASSSRTGLRNEKLFF.

This chain uses TRBV27 with TRBJ1-2, with 10 bases identical to TRBD1. Germline CDR1 is MNHEY and CDR2 is SMNVEV (reference sequence). This CDR3 has 15 amino acids. V shed 3 bases and J 7 bases; nucleotides not matched to a gene: 8. CDR3 nucleotide sequence: TGTGCCAGCAGTTTGTTCGGGACAGGGGTCGTTGGCTACACCTTC. Amino acid sequence: CASSLFGTGVVGYTF.

The table lists this clone with a few counts. This rearrangement joins TRBV2 to TRBJ1-3; D ambiguous. This CDR3 is 13 amino acids long. The ends were cut back, 5 bases at V and 0 bases at J, with 5 bases in the middle. Germline-derived CDR1 and CDR2 are SNHLY and FYNNEI. As DNA, the CDR3 is TGTGCCAGCAGTTCTGTCTCTGGAAACACCATATATTTT. This codes for CASSSVSGNTIYF.

CDR3 loop: CASRTGATANTEAFF. In DNA form, the CDR3 reads TGTGCCAGCAGAACAGGGGCCACGGCGAACACTGAAGCTTTCTTT. This chain links TRBV6-5 with TRBJ1-1, with 7 nucleotides matching TRBD1. Germline V gene lookup returns CDR1 MNHEY and CDR2 SVGAGI. The CDR3 spans 15 residues. Germline trimming cut 6 bases from V and 1 base from J; bases unmatched to any gene: 8.

V is TRBV7-2 and J is TRBJ2-5; 10 bases are shared with TRBD2. Trimming cost V 5 bases and J 6 bases; bases outside gene matches: 9. Per the germline V gene, CDR1 is SGHTA and CDR2 is FQGNSA. The CDR3 totals 15 residues. This CDR3 is CASSQSGGAKKTQYF. The CDR3 DNA is TGTGCCAGCAGCCAGAGCGGGGGGGCTAAAAAGACCCAGTACTTC. Using reference TRBV7-2 and TRBJ2-5 for the parts outside the CDR3, the full variable domain is GAGVSQSPSNKVTEKGKDVELRCDPISGHTALYWYRQSLGQGLEFLIYFQGNSAPDKSGLPSDRFSAERTGGSVSTLTIQRTQQEDSAVYLCASSQSGGAKKTQYFGPGTRLLVL.

The V call is TRBV5-1, the J call TRBJ1-2, with TRBD1 identical over 8 bases. Trimming cost V 4 bases and J 0 bases; bases outside gene matches: 2. The CDR3 spans 14 residues. The V gene's germline CDR1 is SGHRS and CDR2 YFSETQ. The CDR3 bases are TGCGCCAGCAGCCCGGGACAGGCTAACTATGGCTACACCTTC. Its translation is CASSPGQANYGYTF.

This chain joins TRBV7-9 and TRBJ2-7; D unclear. The germline gives CDR1 SEHNR, CDR2 FQNEAQ (reference sequence). Trimming took 6 bases from V and 3 from J, leaving 9 bases between them. This CDR3 contains 12 residues. CDR3 protein: CASSLDFYEQYF. Written as DNA, the CDR3 is TGTGCCAGCAGTCTAGATTTCTACGAGCAGTACTTC.

The V and J genes are TRBV4-1 and TRBJ2-1; D may correspond to TRBD1 or TRBD2 (6 bases each). Germline CDR1 reads MGHRA; CDR2 reads YSYEKL. The CDR3 has 21 residues. Trimming took 0 bases from V and 3 from J, leaving 27 bases between them. The CDR3 DNA is TGCGCCAGCAGCCAAGAAACTGGGCCCGCATGGGGGGACACTCACTACAATGAGCAGTTCTTC. It encodes CASSQETGPAWGDTHYNEQFF.

This clone was observed a handful of times. The CDR3 DNA reads as TGTGCCAGCAGCATCCACCCGGGGGGCCAGGGGTCGACTTACACCTTC. The encoded protein is CASSIHPGGQGSTYTF. V gene TRBV9 combines with J gene TRBJ1-2, with D perhaps matching TRBD1 (6 bases). The germline CDR1 and CDR2 sequences are SGDLS and YYNGEE. V gave up 4 bases and J gave up 11 bases, with 27 bases separating them. The CDR3 sequence is 16 residues long.

The chain recombines TRBV7-2 with TRBJ1-6; D possibly corresponds to TRBD1 (5 bases). The CDR3 extends over 14 amino acids. Trimming removed 3 bases from V and 6 bases from J, with 9 bases in between. Germline CDR1 and CDR2: SGHTA and FQGNSA. The CDR3, as DNA: TGTGCCAGCAGCTTCTACGGGGCTAATTCACCCCTCCACTTT. As protein: CASSFYGANSPLHF.

The rearrangement joins TRBV6-5 to TRBJ1-1; 9 bases are shared with TRBD1. The J segment lost 5 bases and the V segment lost 1 base, leaving 8 bases of the junction unmatched. The CDR3 runs to 16 residues. Per germline, CDR1 MNHEY and CDR2 SVGAGI. For the CDR3, the DNA is TGTGCCAGCAGTTACTGGGGACAGGGCCGCGGGACTGAAGCTTTCTTT. It translates to CASSYWGQGRGTEAFF.

This chain uses TRBV19 with TRBJ2-5; D is uncertain. The germline CDR1 and CDR2 sequences are LNHDA and SQIVND (reference sequence). The length of the CDR3 is 11 residues. Trimming took 5 bases from V and 5 from J, leaving 6 bases between them. The CDR3 DNA reads as TGTGCCAGTAGTCTCTCCGAGACCCAGTACTTC. This codes for CASSLSETQYF.

V and J are TRBV11-2 and TRBJ2-6, with D tentatively TRBD2 (5 bases). CDR3 length equals 17 residues. From germline, CDR1 is SGHAT and CDR2 FQNNGV. V shed 1 base and J shed 0 bases, with 10 bases lying between them. CDR3 nucleotide sequence: TGTGCCAGCAGCTTAGTTCGGGGAAGCTCTGGGGCCAACGTCCTGACTTTC. This codes for CASSLVRGSSGANVLTF.

V is TRBV6-5 and J is TRBJ2-4; the match to TRBD1 covers 8 bases. The junction had 3 bases not matched to a gene; V was cut back by 6 bases and J by 2 bases. The CDR3 runs to 14 residues. CDR1 and CDR2 from the germline V gene are MNHEY and SVGAGI. The CDR3, as DNA: TGTGCCAGCAGGGACAGGGAATCCAAAAACATTCAGTACTTC. It translates to CASRDRESKNIQYF.

This clone has just one count. The gene calls are TRBV10-3 and TRBJ2-5, with 8 bases that match TRBD1. Germline loops: CDR1 ENHRY, CDR2 SYGVKD. J was trimmed by 4 bases and V by 6 bases; bases with no gene match: 7. The CDR3 covers 14 residues. The CDR3: CAISSDRGGETQYF. DNA of the CDR3: TGTGCCATCAGCTCAGACAGGGGAGGAGAGACCCAGTACTTC.

J is TRBJ2-3 and V is TRBV18; possibly TRBD1 or TRBD2 for D (6 bases each). The CDR3 contains 15 residues. Germline assignment: CDR1 KGHSH and CDR2 LQKENI. The V gene lost 3 bases and the J gene lost 3 bases, with 13 bases spanning the gap. In DNA, the CDR3 is TGTGCCAGCTCACCCCTAACGGGGGCGACAGATACGCAGTATTTT. This gives the protein CASSPLTGATDTQYF.

The chain is built from TRBV5-6 and TRBJ1-4; 9 nucleotides match TRBD1. The V gene's germline CDR1 is SGHDT and CDR2 YYEEEE. The CDR3 consists of 13 residues. Germline trimming cut 2 bases from V and 11 bases from J; bases unmatched to any gene: 4. The CDR3 nucleotides are TGTGCCAGCAGCTTCGGGACAGGGCACAAACTGTTTTTT. It specifies CASSFGTGHKLFF.

There are a few counts of this clone. This chain connects TRBV19 to TRBJ2-3; 7 bases are shared with TRBD2. Per the germline V gene, CDR1 is LNHDA and CDR2 is SQIVND (reference sequence). V trimming: 6 bases; J trimming: 5 bases; junction bases outside the gene matches: 8. This CDR3 has 14 residues. This CDR3 reads CASSRPGGEDTQYF. CDR3 sequence (DNA): TGTGCCAGTAGCCGACCGGGGGGTGAAGATACGCAGTATTTT.

CDR3 in amino acids: CASSEVGSIYGYTF. As DNA, the CDR3 is TGTGCCAGCAGTGAAGTAGGGTCTATTTATGGCTACACCTTC. The chain is built from TRBV6-1 and TRBJ1-2; no firm D call. V was clipped by 1 base and J by 5 bases, with 11 bases between them. Germline assignment: CDR1 MNHNS and CDR2 SASEGT. This CDR3 has 14 amino acids.